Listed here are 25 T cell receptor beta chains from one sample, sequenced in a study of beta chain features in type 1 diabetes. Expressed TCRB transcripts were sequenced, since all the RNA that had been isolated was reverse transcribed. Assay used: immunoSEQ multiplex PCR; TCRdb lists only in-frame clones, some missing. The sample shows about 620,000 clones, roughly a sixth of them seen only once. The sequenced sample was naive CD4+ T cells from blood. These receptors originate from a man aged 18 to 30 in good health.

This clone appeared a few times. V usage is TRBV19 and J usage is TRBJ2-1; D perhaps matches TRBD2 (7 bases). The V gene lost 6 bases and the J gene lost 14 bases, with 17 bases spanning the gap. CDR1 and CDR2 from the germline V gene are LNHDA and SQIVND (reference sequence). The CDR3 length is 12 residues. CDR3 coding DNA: TGTGCCAGTAGCCCTAATGGGGGGGCTAAGTTCTTC. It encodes CASSPNGGAKFF.

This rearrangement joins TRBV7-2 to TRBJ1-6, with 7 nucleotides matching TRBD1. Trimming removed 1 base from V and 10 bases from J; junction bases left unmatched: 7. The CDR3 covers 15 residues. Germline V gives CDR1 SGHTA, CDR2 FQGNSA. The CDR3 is CASSLETGVPSPLHF. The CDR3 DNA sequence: TGTGCCAGCAGCTTAGAAACAGGGGTCCCCTCACCCCTCCACTTT. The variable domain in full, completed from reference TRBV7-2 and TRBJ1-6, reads GAGVSQSPSNKVTEKGKDVELRCDPISGHTALYWYRQSLGQGLEFLIYFQGNSAPDKSGLPSDRFSAERTGGSVSTLTIQRTQQEDSAVYLCASSLETGVPSPLHFGNGTRLTVT.

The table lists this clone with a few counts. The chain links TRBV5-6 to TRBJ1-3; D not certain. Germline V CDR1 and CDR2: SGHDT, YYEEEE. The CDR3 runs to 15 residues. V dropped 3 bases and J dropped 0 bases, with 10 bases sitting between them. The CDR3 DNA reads TGTGCCAGCAGCTCTGGACCGGGCTCTGGAAACACCATATATTTT. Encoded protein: CASSSGPGSGNTIYF.

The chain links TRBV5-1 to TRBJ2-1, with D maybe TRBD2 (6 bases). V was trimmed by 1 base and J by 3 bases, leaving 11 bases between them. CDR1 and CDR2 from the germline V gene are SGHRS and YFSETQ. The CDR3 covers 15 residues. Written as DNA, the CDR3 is TGCGCCAGCAGCTTGACTAGCTCCTTCTACAATGAGCAGTTCTTC. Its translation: CASSLTSSFYNEQFF.

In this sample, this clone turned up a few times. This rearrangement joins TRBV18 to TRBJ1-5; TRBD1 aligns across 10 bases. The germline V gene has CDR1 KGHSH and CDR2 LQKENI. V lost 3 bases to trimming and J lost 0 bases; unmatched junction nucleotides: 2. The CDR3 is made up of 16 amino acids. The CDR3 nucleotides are TGTGCCAGCTCACCGGGACAGGGGAGTAGCAATCAGCCCCAGCATTTT. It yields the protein CASSPGQGSSNQPQHF.

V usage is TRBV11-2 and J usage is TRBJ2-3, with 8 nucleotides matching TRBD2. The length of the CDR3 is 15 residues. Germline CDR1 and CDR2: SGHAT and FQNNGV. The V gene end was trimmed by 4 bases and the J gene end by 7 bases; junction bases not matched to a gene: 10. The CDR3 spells CASSSSGGKFNTQYF. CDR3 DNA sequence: TGTGCCAGCAGCTCCAGCGGGGGAAAGTTCAATACGCAGTATTTT.

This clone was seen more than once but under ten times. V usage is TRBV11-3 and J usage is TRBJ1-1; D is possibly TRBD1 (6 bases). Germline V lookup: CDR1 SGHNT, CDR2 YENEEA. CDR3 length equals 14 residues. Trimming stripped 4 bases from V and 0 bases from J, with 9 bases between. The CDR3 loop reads CASSSDRMNTEAFF. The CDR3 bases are TGTGCCAGCAGCTCCGACAGGATGAACACTGAAGCTTTCTTT.

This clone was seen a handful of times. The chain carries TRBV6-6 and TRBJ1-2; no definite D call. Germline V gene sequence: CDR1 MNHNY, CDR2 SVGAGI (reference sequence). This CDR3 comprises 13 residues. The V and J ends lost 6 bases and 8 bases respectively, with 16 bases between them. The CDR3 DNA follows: TGTGCCAGCAGCCTCGGACCGCCGAACGGCTACACCTTC. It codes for CASSLGPPNGYTF.

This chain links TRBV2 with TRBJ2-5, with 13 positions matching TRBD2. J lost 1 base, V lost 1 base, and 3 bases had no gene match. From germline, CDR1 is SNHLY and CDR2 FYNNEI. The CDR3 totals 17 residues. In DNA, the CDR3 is TGTGCCAGCAGTGAAGGACTAGCGGGGGGCCGCCAAGAGACCCAGTACTTC. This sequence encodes CASSEGLAGGRQETQYF.

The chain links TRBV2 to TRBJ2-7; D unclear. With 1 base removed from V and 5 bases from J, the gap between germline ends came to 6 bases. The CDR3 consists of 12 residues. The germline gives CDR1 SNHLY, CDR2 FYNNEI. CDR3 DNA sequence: TGTGCCAGCAGTGAAGGCCCTCACGAGCAGTACTTC. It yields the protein CASSEGPHEQYF.

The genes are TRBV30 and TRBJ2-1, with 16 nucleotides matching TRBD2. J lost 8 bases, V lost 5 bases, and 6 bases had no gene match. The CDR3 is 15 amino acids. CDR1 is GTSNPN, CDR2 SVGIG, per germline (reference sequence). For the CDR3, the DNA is TGTGCCTGGCAGTTAGGGACTAGCGGGGGGGATGAGCAGTTCTTC. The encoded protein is CAWQLGTSGGDEQFF. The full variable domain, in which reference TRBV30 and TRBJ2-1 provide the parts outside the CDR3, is SQTIHQWPATLVQPVGSPLSLECTVEGTSNPNLYWYRQAAGRGLQLLFYSVGIGQISSEVPQNLSASRPQDRQFILSSKKLLLSDSGFYLCAWQLGTSGGDEQFFGPGTRLTVL.

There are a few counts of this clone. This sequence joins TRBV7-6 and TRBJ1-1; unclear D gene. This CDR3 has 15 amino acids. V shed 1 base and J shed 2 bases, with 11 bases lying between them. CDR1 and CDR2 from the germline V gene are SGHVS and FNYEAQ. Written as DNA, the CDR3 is TGTGCCAGCAGCTTAGAATTTCTGGGTAACACTGAAGCTTTCTTT. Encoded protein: CASSLEFLGNTEAFF.

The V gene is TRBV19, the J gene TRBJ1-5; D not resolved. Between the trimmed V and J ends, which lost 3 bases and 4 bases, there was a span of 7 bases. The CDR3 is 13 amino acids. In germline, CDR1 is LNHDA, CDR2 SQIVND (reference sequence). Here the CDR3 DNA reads TGTGCCAGTAGTATTTTCACGAATCAGCCCCAGCATTTT. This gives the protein CASSIFTNQPQHF.

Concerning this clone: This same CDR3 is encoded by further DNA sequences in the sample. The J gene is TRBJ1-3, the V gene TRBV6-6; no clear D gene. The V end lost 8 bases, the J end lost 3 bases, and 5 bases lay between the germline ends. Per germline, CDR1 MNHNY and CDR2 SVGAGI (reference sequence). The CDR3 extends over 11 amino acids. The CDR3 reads CASSGGNTIYF. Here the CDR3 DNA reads TGTGCCAGCTCAGGTGGAAACACCATATATTTT.

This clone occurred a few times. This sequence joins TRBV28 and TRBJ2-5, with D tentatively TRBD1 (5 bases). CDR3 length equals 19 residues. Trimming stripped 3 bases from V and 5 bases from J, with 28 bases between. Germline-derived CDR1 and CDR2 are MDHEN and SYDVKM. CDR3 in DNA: TGTGCCAGCAGTTTTATTCCAGGGCAGGGCGGACACCCTGCGGAGACCCAGTACTTC. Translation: CASSFIPGQGGHPAETQYF.

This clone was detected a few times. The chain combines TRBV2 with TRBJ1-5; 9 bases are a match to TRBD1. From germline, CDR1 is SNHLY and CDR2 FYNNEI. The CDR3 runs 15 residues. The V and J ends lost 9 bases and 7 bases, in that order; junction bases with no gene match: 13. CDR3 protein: CASEKDRGGGQPQHF. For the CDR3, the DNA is TGTGCCAGTGAAAAGGACAGGGGCGGAGGCCAGCCCCAGCATTTT. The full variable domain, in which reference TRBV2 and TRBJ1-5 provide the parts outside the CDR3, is EPEVTQTPSHQVTQMGQEVILRCVPISNHLYFYWYRQILGQKVEFLVSFYNNEISEKSEIFDDQFSVERPDGSNFTLKIRSTKLEDSAMYFCASEKDRGGGQPQHFGDGTRLSIL.

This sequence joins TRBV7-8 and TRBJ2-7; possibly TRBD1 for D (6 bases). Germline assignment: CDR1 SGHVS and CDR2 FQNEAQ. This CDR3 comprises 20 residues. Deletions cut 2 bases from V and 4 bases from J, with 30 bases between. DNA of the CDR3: TGTGCCAGCAGCTTATTTCGGCCGGGGCAGACACCAGACAGGCGATACGAGCAGTACTTC. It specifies CASSLFRPGQTPDRRYEQYF.

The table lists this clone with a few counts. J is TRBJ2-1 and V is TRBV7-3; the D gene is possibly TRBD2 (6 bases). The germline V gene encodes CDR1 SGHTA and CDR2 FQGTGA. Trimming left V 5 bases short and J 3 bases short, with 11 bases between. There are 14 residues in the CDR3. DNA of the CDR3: TGTGCCAGCAGCCTCTCTAGCGACTACAATGAGCAGTTCTTC. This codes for CASSLSSDYNEQFF. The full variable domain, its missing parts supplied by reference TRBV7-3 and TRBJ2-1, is GAGVSQTPSNKVTEKGKYVELRCDPISGHTALYWYRQSLGQGPEFLIYFQGTGAADDSGLPNDRFFAVRPEGSVSTLKIQRTERGDSAVYLCASSLSSDYNEQFFGPGTRLTVL.

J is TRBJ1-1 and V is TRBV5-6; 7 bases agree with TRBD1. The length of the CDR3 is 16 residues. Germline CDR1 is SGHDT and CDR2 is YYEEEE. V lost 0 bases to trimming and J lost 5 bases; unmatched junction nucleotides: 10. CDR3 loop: CASSLGPDRAITEAFF. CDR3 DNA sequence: TGTGCCAGCAGCTTGGGACCCGACAGGGCGATAACTGAAGCTTTCTTT.

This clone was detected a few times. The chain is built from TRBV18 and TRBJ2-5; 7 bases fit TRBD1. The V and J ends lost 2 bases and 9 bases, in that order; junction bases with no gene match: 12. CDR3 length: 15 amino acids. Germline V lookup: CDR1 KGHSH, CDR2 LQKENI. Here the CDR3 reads CASSPGTEALRAQYF. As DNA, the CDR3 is TGTGCCAGCTCACCAGGGACAGAGGCCCTCAGGGCCCAGTACTTC.

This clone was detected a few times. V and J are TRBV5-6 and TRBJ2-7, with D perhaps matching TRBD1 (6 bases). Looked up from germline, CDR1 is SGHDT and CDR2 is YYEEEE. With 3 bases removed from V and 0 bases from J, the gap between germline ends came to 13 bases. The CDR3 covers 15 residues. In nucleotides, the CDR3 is TGTGCCAGCAGCTACGGGACACTAATCTCCTACGAGCAGTACTTC. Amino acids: CASSYGTLISYEQYF.

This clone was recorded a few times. CDR3 coding DNA: TGTGCCAGCAGGGTCAGCACAGATACGCAGTATTTT. Protein product: CASRVSTDTQYF. V usage is TRBV7-2 and J usage is TRBJ2-3; D is ambiguous. The germline CDR1 and CDR2 sequences are SGHTA and FQGNSA. V lost 6 bases, J lost 0 bases, and 4 bases lay in between. This CDR3 spans 12 amino acids.

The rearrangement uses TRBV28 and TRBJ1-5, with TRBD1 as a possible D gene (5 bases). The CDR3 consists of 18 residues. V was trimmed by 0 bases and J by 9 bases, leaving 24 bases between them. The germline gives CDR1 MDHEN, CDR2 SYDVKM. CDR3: CASSLWRDWADLMRPQHF. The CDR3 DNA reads TGTGCCAGCAGTTTATGGCGGGACTGGGCAGACCTAATGCGGCCCCAGCATTTT.

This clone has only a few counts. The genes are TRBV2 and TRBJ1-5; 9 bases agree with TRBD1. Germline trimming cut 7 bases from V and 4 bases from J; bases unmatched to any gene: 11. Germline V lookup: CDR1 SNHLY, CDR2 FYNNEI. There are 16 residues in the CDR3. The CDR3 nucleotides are TGTGCCAGCACCCCCAGGGGACAGGGTAAGAATCAGCCCCAGCATTTT. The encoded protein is CASTPRGQGKNQPQHF.

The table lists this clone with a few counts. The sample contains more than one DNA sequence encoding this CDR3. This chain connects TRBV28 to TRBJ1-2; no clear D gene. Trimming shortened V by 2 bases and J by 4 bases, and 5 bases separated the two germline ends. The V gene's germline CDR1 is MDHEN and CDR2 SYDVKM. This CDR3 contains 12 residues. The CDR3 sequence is CASSLSGYGYTF. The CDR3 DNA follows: TGTGCCAGCAGTTTAAGCGGCTATGGCTACACCTTC.